Listed here are 17 T cell receptor beta chains from one sample, sequenced in a study of T-cell reconstitution after alpha-beta-depleted transplantation in children (dated by TCRdb to about 2016). The treatment or condition label here, explained by the study, means: allogeneic hematopoietic cell transplantation with graft depleted of TCRalphabeta T cells and CD19 B cells. Library construction relied on PCR. The sequencer was an Illumina HiSeq 2500. TCR libraries were prepared with molecular barcoding, using unique molecular identifiers to normalize TCRbeta repertoire quantification. TCRdb ran its own pipeline on the public reads, namely fastp trimming at Q25 and MiXCR clone calling, and kept in-frame beta chains. Each entry is one CDR3 protein sequence, shown with its most common DNA and genes. The sample table records over 150,000 distinct CDR3 sequences; over 8.5% of these occur just once. The ten biggest clones cover about 13% of the sample.

Here the sequenced sample was PBMCs, taken before TCRalphabeta/CD19-depleted stem cell transplant. The receptors shown here come from a boy aged 2-9 years with acute myeloid leukemia, due to receive a stem cell transplant.

Many counts were recorded for this clonotype. The V gene is TRBV5-6, the J gene TRBJ2-7, with 7 bases identical to TRBD2. V was pared by 0 bases and J by 5 bases, with 11 bases of the junction left unmatched. CDR1 is SGHDT, CDR2 YYEEEE, per germline. The CDR3 consists of 16 residues. The CDR3 loop is CASSLEGGRGPHEQYF. CDR3 nucleotides: TGTGCCAGCAGCTTGGAGGGCGGGAGAGGTCCCCACGAGCAGTACTTC.

This clonotype was recorded many times. This chain joins TRBV20-1 and TRBJ2-3, with TRBD1 matching over 7 bases. The germline gives CDR1 DFQATT, CDR2 SNEGSKA (reference sequence). CDR3 size: 14 residues. With 5 bases clipped from V and 5 bases from J, the junction kept 10 bases outside the gene matches. The CDR3 loop reads CSAPPQGPGDTQYF. The CDR3 coding sequence is TGCAGTGCTCCGCCACAGGGGCCCGGAGATACGCAGTATTTT.

This clonotype came up many times. The gene calls are TRBV20-1 and TRBJ2-1; no firm D call. The CDR3 is made up of 12 amino acids. The V gene lost 0 bases and the J gene lost 9 bases, with 9 bases spanning the gap. Germline V gene lookup returns CDR1 DFQATT and CDR2 SNEGSKA (reference sequence). The CDR3 region is CSARDGSREQFF. The DNA of the CDR3 is TGCAGTGCTAGAGATGGGTCTCGTGAGCAGTTCTTC.

This clonotype was recorded at least ten times. The chain couples TRBV18 to TRBJ1-5; D remains ambiguous. Germline assignment: CDR1 KGHSH and CDR2 LQKENI. The CDR3 is made up of 17 amino acids. The ends were cut back, 3 bases at V and 2 bases at J, with 17 bases in the middle. CDR3 in DNA: TGTGCCAGCTCACCTCAGGATCGCGGCGGGGGCAATCAGCCCCAGCATTTT. It is translated as CASSPQDRGGGNQPQHF.

This clonotype was counted many times. The chain combines TRBV19 with TRBJ1-1, with D hard to call. CDR1 and CDR2 (germline): LNHDA, SQIVND (reference sequence). V lost 1 base, J lost 3 bases, and 6 bases lay in between. CDR3 length equals 13 residues. Written as DNA, the CDR3 is TGTGCCAGTAGTATAGTTGAGCACACTGAAGCTTTCTTT. Translated: CASSIVEHTEAFF.

This clonotype has at least ten counts. This rearrangement joins TRBV28 to TRBJ2-2, with 10 bases matching TRBD1. The CDR3 contains 15 residues. Germline V gene sequence: CDR1 MDHEN, CDR2 SYDVKM. V lost 3 bases and J lost 3; bases outside the gene matches: 1. The CDR3 region is CASSFGTGDTGELFF. The CDR3 nucleotides read TGTGCCAGCAGTTTCGGGACAGGGGACACCGGGGAGCTGTTTTTT.

This clonotype was recorded many times. The chain couples TRBV7-2 to TRBJ2-3, with 8 bases that match TRBD2. CDR3 length equals 15 residues. Germline values: CDR1 SGHTA, CDR2 FQGNSA. Trimming at V came to 5 bases and at J to 2 bases, leaving 6 bases not matched to a gene. In DNA, the CDR3 is TGTGCCAGCAGCCAACGGGGGGGCAACACAGATACGCAGTATTTT. Residues: CASSQRGGNTDTQYF. Together with reference TRBV7-2 and TRBJ2-3, the CDR3 gives the full variable domain: GAGVSQSPSNKVTEKGKDVELRCDPISGHTALYWYRQSLGQGLEFLIYFQGNSAPDKSGLPSDRFSAERTGGSVSTLTIQRTQQEDSAVYLCASSQRGGNTDTQYFGPGTRLTVL.

Ten or more counts support this clonotype. This sequence joins TRBV4-2 and TRBJ2-3; 9 bases match TRBD1. V trimming: 0 bases; J trimming: 6 bases; junction bases outside the gene matches: 1. CDR3 length equals 14 residues. Per germline, CDR1 LGHNA and CDR2 YNFKEQ. CDR3 nucleotides: TGTGCCAGCAGCCAAGAGACAGGGGGGGATACGCAGTATTTT. Residues: CASSQETGGDTQYF.

In this sample, this clonotype turned up many times. The rearrangement uses TRBV10-3 and TRBJ2-1; maybe TRBD1 (6 bases). Germline CDR1 ENHRY, CDR2 SYGVKD. CDR3 size: 16 residues. V dropped 6 bases and J dropped 4 bases, with 19 bases sitting between them. The CDR3 protein is CAIREPGQGLYNEQFF. The CDR3 region has the DNA TGTGCCATCAGGGAACCGGGGCAGGGGTTGTACAATGAGCAGTTCTTC.

This clonotype was detected ten times or more. The CDR3 DNA sequence: TGTGCCAGCAGTAGAGTCGACACTAACTATGGCTACACCTTC. It specifies CASSRVDTNYGYTF. The genes are TRBV2 and TRBJ1-2; no firm D call. The V gene's germline CDR1 is SNHLY and CDR2 FYNNEI. V was clipped by 5 bases and J by 0 bases, with 10 bases between them. The CDR3 has 14 amino acids.

This clonotype occurred many times. This chain uses TRBV20-1 with TRBJ1-1, with 7 nucleotides matching TRBD1. The J segment lost 4 bases and the V segment lost 0 bases, leaving 11 bases of the junction unmatched. Per germline, CDR1 DFQATT and CDR2 SNEGSKA (reference sequence). The CDR3 sequence is 16 residues long. CDR3 amino acids: CSARERGRGFFTEAFF. The DNA for the CDR3 is TGCAGTGCTAGAGAAAGGGGGCGCGGATTCTTCACTGAAGCTTTCTTT.

This clonotype showed up many times. This chain links TRBV7-2 with TRBJ1-1; D remains ambiguous. The germline V and J ends were trimmed by 1 base and 6 bases, with 15 bases remaining between them. This CDR3 is built from 15 residues. Germline-derived CDR1 and CDR2 are SGHTA and FQGNSA. In DNA form, the CDR3 reads TGTGCCAGCAGCTTAGTCTCTCTCAGTTTGTCTGAAGCTTTCTTT. This codes for CASSLVSLSLSEAFF.

The rearrangement links TRBV7-9 to TRBJ1-4; the D gene is possibly TRBD1 (6 bases). Between the trimmed V and J ends, which lost 3 bases and 4 bases, there was a span of 9 bases. Germline CDR1 and CDR2: SEHNR and FQNEAQ (reference sequence). CDR3 length: 14 residues. The chain's CDR3 is CASSFGQNNEKLFF. Written as DNA, the CDR3 is TGTGCCAGCAGCTTTGGACAGAATAATGAAAAACTGTTTTTT.

This clonotype was found many times. The chain links TRBV28 to TRBJ2-7, with 14 bases matching TRBD2. V was pared by 6 bases and J by 3 bases, with 13 bases of the junction left unmatched. The CDR3 length is 18 residues. From germline, CDR1 is MDHEN and CDR2 SYDVKM. CDR3 amino acids: CASRKPLGLAGVSYEQYF. The CDR3 nucleotides read TGTGCCAGCAGAAAACCCCTGGGACTAGCGGGAGTGAGCTACGAGCAGTACTTC.

This clonotype was detected many times. The V call is TRBV20-1, the J call TRBJ1-1; D not certain. Germline CDR1 is DFQATT and CDR2 is SNEGSKA (reference sequence). Trimming shortened V by 2 bases and J by 1 base, and 5 bases separated the two germline ends. The CDR3 runs 12 residues. The CDR3 loop reads CSARRRNTEAFF. As DNA, the CDR3 is TGCAGTGCTAGACGTAGGAACACTGAAGCTTTCTTT.

This clonotype showed up many times. The J gene is TRBJ1-1, the V gene TRBV20-1; D unclear. Trimming removed 6 bases at V and 4 bases at J, with 21 bases between. Germline V gives CDR1 DFQATT, CDR2 SNEGSKA (reference sequence). There are 15 residues in the CDR3. The CDR3 DNA sequence: TGCAGTGCCCTCCCGCTTGAGGGATCAGCCACTGAAGCTTTCTTT. This codes for CSALPLEGSATEAFF.

This clonotype was counted at least ten times. This chain links TRBV10-2 with TRBJ2-1; 7 nucleotides agree with TRBD2. The germline CDR1 and CDR2 sequences are WSHSY and SAAADI. This CDR3 spans 15 amino acids. V shed 5 bases and J 2 bases; nucleotides not matched to a gene: 6. The DNA of the CDR3 is TGCGCCAGCAGTTCTGGGAGCGGGGCCTACAATGAGCAGTTCTTC. This sequence encodes CASSSGSGAYNEQFF.